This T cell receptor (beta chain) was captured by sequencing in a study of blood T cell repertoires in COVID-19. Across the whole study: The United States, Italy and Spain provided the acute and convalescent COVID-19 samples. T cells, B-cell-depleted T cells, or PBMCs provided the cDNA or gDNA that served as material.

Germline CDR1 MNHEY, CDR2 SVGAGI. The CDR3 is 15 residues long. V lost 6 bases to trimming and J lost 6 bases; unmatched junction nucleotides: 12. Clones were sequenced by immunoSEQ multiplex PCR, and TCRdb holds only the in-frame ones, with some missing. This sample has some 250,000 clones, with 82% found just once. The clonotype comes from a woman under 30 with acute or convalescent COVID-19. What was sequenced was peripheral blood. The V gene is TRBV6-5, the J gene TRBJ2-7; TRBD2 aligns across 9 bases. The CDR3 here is CASSSGGRAFSEQYF. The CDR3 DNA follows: TGTGCCAGCAGCTCCGGCGGGAGGGCCTTTAGCGAGCAGTACTTC.